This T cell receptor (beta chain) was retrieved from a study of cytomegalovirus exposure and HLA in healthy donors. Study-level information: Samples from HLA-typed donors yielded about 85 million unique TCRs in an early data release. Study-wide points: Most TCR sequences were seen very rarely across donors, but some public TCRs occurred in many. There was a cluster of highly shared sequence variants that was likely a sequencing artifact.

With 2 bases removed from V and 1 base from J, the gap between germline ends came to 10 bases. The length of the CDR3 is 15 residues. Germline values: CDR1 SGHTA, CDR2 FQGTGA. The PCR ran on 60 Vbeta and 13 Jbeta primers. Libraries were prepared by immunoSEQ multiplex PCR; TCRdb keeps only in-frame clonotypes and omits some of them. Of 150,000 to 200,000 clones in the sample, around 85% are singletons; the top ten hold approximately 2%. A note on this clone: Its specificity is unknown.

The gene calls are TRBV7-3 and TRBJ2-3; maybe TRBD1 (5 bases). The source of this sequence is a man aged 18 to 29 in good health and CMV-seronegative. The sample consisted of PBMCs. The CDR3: CASSLGLGGTDTQYF. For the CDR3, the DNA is TGTGCCAGCAGCTTAGGGTTAGGGGGCACAGATACGCAGTATTTT.